Below are 20 T cell receptor beta chains sequenced from a single sample in a study of molecular identifiers for immune sequencing clone quantification. TCRdb fed the PCR reads into MiXCR, producing one record per CDR3 protein. The repertoire holds 300,000 to 400,000 distinct CDR3 sequences, with 20% to 25% as singletons. The sample consisted of naive CD8+ T cells from blood, with Jurkat cell RNA spiked in. The subset was: FACS-sorted CD8+CD4-CCR7+CD45RA+ naive T cells. Receptor source: a human donor in good health. Some libraries in this study had Jurkat cell RNA spiked in.

This clonotype showed up many times. The chain links TRBV7-8 to TRBJ2-6; D gene ambiguous. Trimming stripped 0 bases from V and 3 bases from J, with 6 bases between. CDR3 size: 15 residues. Germline V gene data show CDR1 as SGHVS and CDR2 as FQNEAQ. CDR3 sequence: CASSLAGYGANVLTF. In nucleotides, the CDR3 is TGTGCCAGCAGCTTAGCCGGGTATGGGGCCAACGTCCTGACTTTC.

On this clonotype: At one boundary the junction diverges from the germline segment, which might be a read error. V gene TRBV2 combines with J gene TRBJ1-5, with no clear D. This CDR3 is built from 13 residues. The germline V gene encodes CDR1 SNHLY and CDR2 FYNNEI. In DNA form, the CDR3 reads TGTGCCAGCAAAGCAGGTAGCAATCGGCCCCAGCATTTT. Amino acid sequence: CASKAGSNRPQHF.

This clonotype appeared a few times. The J gene is TRBJ1-2, the V gene TRBV18; 9 positions match TRBD1. CDR1 and CDR2 from the germline V gene are KGHSH and LQKENI. V dropped 6 bases and J dropped 4; count of bases not matched to a gene: 6. The CDR3 spans 14 residues. The CDR3 nucleotides are TGTGCCAGCTCCCCTGGGACAGGGTTCTATGGCTACACCTTC. Translation gives CASSPGTGFYGYTF.

The sample holds many counts of this clonotype. The V call is TRBV29-1, the J call TRBJ1-1; 9 bases map to TRBD1. The CDR3 runs to 15 residues. Trimming at V came to 6 bases and at J to 0 bases, leaving 8 bases not matched to a gene. The V gene's germline CDR1 is SQVTM and CDR2 ANQGSEA. CDR3 DNA sequence: TGCAGCGTAGCCGGGACAGGGACAATGAACACTGAAGCTTTCTTT. This encodes CSVAGTGTMNTEAFF.

This clonotype showed up many times. V is TRBV9 and J is TRBJ2-7; D is uncertain. V lost 0 bases, J lost 2 bases, and 9 bases lay in between. The CDR3 has 14 amino acids. Germline V lookup: CDR1 SGDLS, CDR2 YYNGEE. The CDR3 sequence is CASSVVSDTYEQYF. In DNA, the CDR3 is TGTGCCAGCAGCGTAGTATCCGACACCTACGAGCAGTACTTC.

Comments on this clonotype: A much bigger clone sits one base away, suggesting this may be a read error. The chain couples TRBV6-5 to TRBJ1-2; 9 bases align to TRBD1. Germline trimming cut 8 bases from V and 4 bases from J; bases unmatched to any gene: 11. Germline V gives CDR1 MNHEY, CDR2 SVGAGI. This CDR3 has 15 amino acids. The CDR3 DNA is TGTGCCAGCGGCCGAGCGACAGGGGGATCCTATGGCTACACCTTC. Its protein product is CASGRATGGSYGYTF.

This clonotype occurred many times. V gene TRBV6-2 or TRBV6-3 combines with J gene TRBJ2-3, with 11 bases aligning to TRBD2. V was pared by 4 bases and J by 4 bases, with 4 bases of the junction left unmatched. Germline values: CDR1 MNHEY, CDR2 SVGEGT. This CDR3 comprises 15 residues. The CDR3 is CASSLLAGEADTQYF. Written as DNA, the CDR3 is TGTGCCAGCAGTTTACTAGCGGGAGAGGCAGATACGCAGTATTTT.

On this clonotype: One end of the junction varies from germline; a read error may be responsible. The rearrangement links TRBV7-6 to TRBJ2-3; 10 positions agree with TRBD1. This CDR3 spans 15 amino acids. Looked up from germline, CDR1 is SGHVS and CDR2 is FNYEAQ. The CDR3 sequence: CASSRRQGASDTRYF. The DNA of the CDR3 is TGTGCCAGCAGCAGAAGACAGGGGGCCTCAGATACGCGGTATTTT.

Points on this clonotype: A read error is possible here, since a much larger clone lies one base away. J is TRBJ2-1 and V is TRBV28, with D possibly TRBD1 on 5 matching bases. Germline V lookup: CDR1 MDHEN, CDR2 SYDVKM. CDR3 length: 16 amino acids. CDR3 residues: CASKQKGPSSYNEQSF. CDR3 sequence (DNA): TGTGCCAGCAAACAGAAGGGGCCAAGCTCCTACAATGAGCAGTCCTTC.

This clonotype was found many times. The rearrangement uses TRBV6-2 or TRBV6-3 and TRBJ1-4, with D possibly TRBD1 on 5 matching bases. Trimming removed 0 bases from V and 0 bases from J, with 5 bases in between. There are 15 residues in the CDR3. Germline V lookup: CDR1 MNHEY, CDR2 SVGEGT. The CDR3 protein is CASSYSTATNEKLFF. CDR3 nucleotide sequence: TGTGCCAGCAGTTACTCGACAGCAACTAATGAAAAACTGTTTTTT.

This clonotype was counted at least ten times. The V and J genes are TRBV28 and TRBJ2-5; 14 nucleotides align to TRBD2. J was trimmed by 4 bases and V by 4 bases; bases with no gene match: 5. Germline loops: CDR1 MDHEN, CDR2 SYDVKM. The CDR3 contains 16 residues. The CDR3 DNA sequence: TGTGCCAGCAGTTCTCCGGGACTAGCGGGAGTAGAGACCCAGTACTTC. Translation: CASSSPGLAGVETQYF.

This clonotype was counted ten times or more. V is TRBV27 and J is TRBJ2-7, with 7 positions matching TRBD2. Germline loops: CDR1 MNHEY, CDR2 SMNVEV (reference sequence). Germline trimming cut 6 bases from V and 3 bases from J; bases unmatched to any gene: 8. This CDR3 is 14 amino acids long. The CDR3 is CASSLAGRGYEQYF. The CDR3 coding sequence is TGTGCCAGCAGCTTAGCGGGTAGGGGCTACGAGCAGTACTTC.

The chain combines TRBV6-2 or TRBV6-3 with TRBJ2-5; D is unclear. Germline V CDR1 and CDR2: MNHEY, SVGEGT. The CDR3 runs 14 residues. V was clipped by 2 bases and J by 2 bases, with 9 bases between them. CDR3 region: CASSYRTVQETQYF. CDR3 DNA: TGTGCCAGCAGTTACCGTACAGTACAAGAGACCCAGTACTTC.

With regard to this clonotype: A much larger clonotype is one base distant, so this may be a read error. V is TRBV6-2 or TRBV6-3 and J is TRBJ1-5; TRBD1 aligns across 9 bases. Germline V CDR1 and CDR2: MNHEY, SVGEGT. The CDR3 spans 16 residues. V shed 2 bases and J 5 bases; nucleotides not matched to a gene: 7. This CDR3 is CASSYPPTGGDQPQHF. The CDR3 region has the DNA TGTGCCAGCAGTTACCCCCCGACAGGGGGGGATCAGCCCCAGCATTTT.

The CDR3 DNA reads TGTGCCAGCAGCCACCCATGGCTAGCGGACAATGAGCAGTTCTTC. Protein product: CASSHPWLADNEQFF. The chain combines TRBV11-2 with TRBJ2-1, with TRBD2 matching 7 bases. Germline CDR1 SGHAT, CDR2 FQNNGV. There are 15 residues in the CDR3. V shed 5 bases and J 5 bases; nucleotides not matched to a gene: 9. The full variable domain, with the rest looked up from reference TRBV11-2 and TRBJ2-1, is EAGVAQSPRYKIIEKRQSVAFWCNPISGHATLYWYQQILGQGPKLLIQFQNNGVVDDSQLPKDRFSAERLKGVDSTLKIQPAKLEDSAVYLCASSHPWLADNEQFFGPGTRLTVL.

This clonotype was seen ten or more times. V and J are TRBV27 and TRBJ1-1; maybe TRBD1 (6 bases). Germline CDR1 is MNHEY and CDR2 is SMNVEV (reference sequence). The CDR3 is 15 amino acids. The V end lost 4 bases, the J end lost 1 base, and 13 bases lay between the germline ends. CDR3 protein: CASSSRTVRNTEAFF. CDR3 nucleotides: TGTGCCAGCAGTTCCAGGACAGTGAGGAACACTGAAGCTTTCTTT.

This clonotype has at least ten counts. The chain uses TRBV7-9 and TRBJ2-7; 11 bases line up with TRBD2. This CDR3 contains 16 residues. The germline V gene has CDR1 SEHNR and CDR2 FQNEAQ (reference sequence). Trimming took 2 bases from V and 0 from J; bases not matched to a gene: 3. The CDR3, as DNA: TGTGCCAGCAGCTTAAATCTAGCGGGAGGCTCCTACGAGCAGTACTTC. Translation: CASSLNLAGGSYEQYF. Together with reference TRBV7-9 and TRBJ2-7, the CDR3 gives the full variable domain: DTGVSQNPRHKITKRGQNVTFRCDPISEHNRLYWYRQTLGQGPEFLTYFQNEAQLEKSRLLSDRFSAERPKGSFSTLEIQRTEQGDSAMYLCASSLNLAGGSYEQYFGPGTRLTVT.

The chain links TRBV9 to TRBJ2-3; 13 bases agree with TRBD2. The CDR3 runs 17 residues. Germline trimming cut 4 bases from V and 8 bases from J; bases unmatched to any gene: 13. From germline, CDR1 is SGDLS and CDR2 YYNGEE. For the CDR3, the DNA is TGTGCCAGCAGCCCTAGTGGACTAGCGGGGGAGGCGGGTACGCAGTATTTT. Residues: CASSPSGLAGEAGTQYF.

This clonotype was observed many times. The CDR3: CASSFGDTQYF. CDR3 sequence (DNA): TGTGCCAGCAGTTTTGGGGATACGCAGTATTTT. The J gene is TRBJ2-3, the V gene TRBV27; D is undetermined. This CDR3 is 11 amino acids long. The germline CDR1 and CDR2 sequences are MNHEY and SMNVEV (reference sequence). V was cut by 3 bases and J by 6 bases, with 4 bases left in between.

This clonotype appeared a few times. The chain is built from TRBV6-2 or TRBV6-3 and TRBJ2-7; no clear D. CDR1 is MNHEY and CDR2 is SVGEGT in the germline V gene. This CDR3 spans 12 amino acids. The ends were cut back, 0 bases at V and 6 bases at J, with 6 bases in the middle. CDR3: CASSYSSGEQYF. The DNA for the CDR3 is TGTGCCAGCAGTTACTCTTCAGGCGAGCAGTACTTC.